This T cell receptor beta chain was identified during a study of beta chain features in type 1 diabetes. The study reverse transcribed the entire isolated RNA, so it sequenced expressed TCRB transcripts. Assay: immunoSEQ multiplex PCR; the TCRdb copy retains only in-frame clones and omits some. Among fewer than 650,000 clones listed, roughly a sixth were seen once. This clone came up a few times. As yet, its antigen is unknown. In the same sample, other DNA sequences code for this CDR3. CDR1 is SGHRS, CDR2 YFSETQ, per germline. The CDR3 sequence is 14 residues long. After removal of 4 bases from V and 7 bases from J, the junction contained 5 bases not matched to a gene. Study conclusions and caveats: People with Type 1 diabetes carried modestly yet significantly shorter TCRB CDR3s in all four CD4+ subsets. PCR might preferentially amplify shorter templates, equally in patients and controls.

The chain is built from TRBV5-1 and TRBJ1-5; 10 positions agree with TRBD1. This clonotype originated in a man between 18 and 29 years old in good health. Sample: naive CD4+ T cells from blood. The CDR3 DNA follows: TGCGCCAGCAGCCCCGGACAGGGGGGCCAGCCCCAGCATTTT. Residues: CASSPGQGGQPQHF.